This T cell receptor (beta chain) was obtained from a study of identical twins. TCRdb reanalysed the 5' RACE reads using MiXCR and keeps one entry per CDR3 protein. The data contain 1.5 million to 2 million distinct CDR3 sequences, roughly a third of them singletons. V lost 3 bases, J lost 0 bases, and 8 bases stayed unmatched. CDR1 MGHRA and CDR2 YSYEKL come from the germline V gene. The CDR3 is 17 amino acids. This clonotype has a handful of counts. The source is a newborn girl in good health. The rearrangement uses TRBV4-1 and TRBJ2-7, with 10 positions matching TRBD2. What was sequenced was cord blood. The chain's CDR3 is CASSHFTGTSDSYEQYF. The CDR3 bases are TGCGCCAGCAGCCATTTCACCGGGACTAGCGACTCCTACGAGCAGTACTTC.